This T cell receptor beta chain derives from a study of identifying expanded T cells in peripheral blood. TCRdb's copy holds only in-frame clones and misses some; the assay was immunoSEQ multiplex PCR. The profile shows 120,000 or so clones, more than 80% of them singletons. V was clipped by 4 bases and J by 0 bases, with 12 bases between them. This CDR3 is built from 15 residues. Germline assignment: CDR1 ENHRY and CDR2 SYGVKD. Sequencing was done on a sample of blood. The chain joins TRBV10-3 to TRBJ1-2; D uncertain. The TCR originated in a person between 18 and 75 years old in good health. DNA of the CDR3: TGTGCCATCAGTGGGGTTGGCAAAGCTAACTATGGCTACACCTTC. Amino acid sequence: CAISGVGKANYGYTF.